The 3 T cell receptor beta chains presented below share a single source sample, sequenced in a study of T cells in Graves' hyperthyroidism and ophthalmopathy. There were TCR beta CDR3 regions amplified from RNA transcripts. The study used the HTBI primer set for a first-round RT-PCR of the TCR CDR3. From the multiplex PCR reads, TCRdb called clonotypes with MiXCR, one entry per CDR3 protein. Of 280,000 or so distinct CDR3 sequences listed, roughly 15% are singletons. The specimen was blood. These receptors originate from a woman aged 50 to 60 with Graves' hyperthyroidism that later progressed to Graves' ophthalmopathy.

A remark on this clonotype: Since a much larger clone is just one base distant, this may be a read error. V usage is TRBV7-2 and J usage is TRBJ2-7; no firm D call. Trimming took 6 bases from V and 3 from J, leaving 12 bases between them. Germline V gene sequence: CDR1 SGHTA, CDR2 FQGNSA. The CDR3 spans 13 residues. The CDR3 loop is CASSSSPFYEQYF. The CDR3 nucleotides are TGTGCCAGCAGTTCCAGTCCCTTCTACGAGCAGTACTTC.

This clonotype was seen more than once but under ten times. Just one base apart from a much larger clone, this may be a read error. V gene TRBV2 combines with J gene TRBJ2-1; no firm D call. Germline loops: CDR1 SNHLY, CDR2 FYNNEI. There are 14 residues in the CDR3. V was clipped by 6 bases and J by 0 bases, with 9 bases between them. The CDR3 DNA reads TGTGCCAGCAGCGATCAAGACTCCTACAATGAGCAGTTCTTC. Translating it yields CASSDQDSYNEQFF.

This clonotype was observed at least ten times. The genes are TRBV3-1 and TRBJ2-7; D ambiguous. CDR1 and CDR2 (germline): LGHDT, YNNKEL (reference sequence). The CDR3 length is 13 residues. V lost 2 bases and J 6 bases, leaving 11 bases between the germline ends. The CDR3 DNA reads TGTGCCAGCAGCCAATCGGTAGGCGGCGAGCAGTACTTC. This gives the protein CASSQSVGGEQYF.